The clone carrying this T cell receptor beta chain occurred once. Its target is not known. Trimming cost V 0 bases and J 10 bases; bases outside gene matches: 10. Germline loops: CDR1 MNHEY, CDR2 SVGAGI. The CDR3 has 15 residues. Sequencing of cultured CD4+ T cell DNA used the Oncomine TCR Beta short-read assay. The template was genomic DNA from cultured CD4+ T cells. TCRdb recomputed calls from the PCR reads with MiXCR, one row per CDR3 protein. The table lists more than 10,000 distinct CDR3 sequences, 60% to 70% of them singletons. The treatment here: roughly ten-day PBMC culture with coronavirus spike peptide pools or control peptides (ViraFEST assay). This specimen comes from a study of vaccination and CD4 T cells after COVID-19. Study-wide results and caveats: Reactive clonotype counts went from median approximately 21 after infection to 30 to 45 after vaccination, nonsignificantly.

The TCR comes from a human donor who had recovered from COVID-19. The sequenced material came from CD4+ T cells from blood, cultured in vitro. The genes are TRBV6-5 and TRBJ1-1, with TRBD1 matching 8 bases. The CDR3: CASSYSPGQGAGAFF. The CDR3 nucleotides are TGTGCCAGCAGTTACTCGCCCGGACAGGGTGCAGGAGCTTTCTTT.